The TCR beta chain under discussion was sequenced for a study of graft-versus-host responses after intestinal transplantation. The wider study: Recipients across the board were started on anti-thymocyte globulin induction, then kept on tacrolimus and steroids for about 3 years.

As concerns this clone: The antigen is not known.

The method was immunoSEQ multiplex PCR; TCRdb's version includes in-frame clones alone and lacks a portion of them. The table includes about 130,000 clones, approximately 92% detected once. The CDR3 length is 15 residues. The V segment lost 0 bases and the J segment 4 bases; nucleotides outside the gene matches: 3. CDR1 and CDR2 from the germline V gene are SGDLS and YYNGEE. This sequence joins TRBV9 and TRBJ2-5; 10 bases match TRBD1. The clonotype originates from a human donor who received an intestinal transplant. Here the sequenced sample was unstimulated CD4+ T cells sorted from spleen or lymph node cells, taken before intestinal transplant. The DNA for the CDR3 is TGTGCCAGCAGCGTAGGACAGGGGGCAAGAGAGACCCAGTACTTC. Its translation is CASSVGQGARETQYF. The whole variable domain, filled in from reference TRBV9 and TRBJ2-5, reads DSGVTQTPKHLITATGQRVTLRCSPRSGDLSVYWYQQSLDQGLQFLIQYYNGEERAKGNILERFSAQQFPDLHSELNLSSLELGDSALYFCASSVGQGARETQYFGPGTRLLVL.